Many counts were recorded for the clone carrying this T cell receptor beta chain. What it binds is unknown. Tregs were sorted as CD4+CD25+CD127-/low cells. V shed 5 bases and J shed 7 bases, with 14 bases lying between them. The CDR3 has 13 amino acids. The TRBV12-4/TRBJ1-2 clonotypes were amplified using barcode primers with ligated adaptors. TCRdb analysed the multiplex PCR reads with MiXCR anew, one entry per CDR3 protein. Of 500 to 550 distinct CDR3 sequences listed, 6.2% are singletons. Study-level findings and limits: Tumor Tregs overlapped most with tumor, then blood, naive CD4+ cells. Tumor memory CD4+ T cell TCR gene usage was found to cluster with blood and lymph node memory CD4+ cells and with lymph node naive CD4+ cells.

The sequencing sample was made of tumor-infiltrating Tregs sorted from the breast tumor. This TCR was recovered from a female donor with breast cancer. The gene calls are TRBV12-3 or TRBV12-4 and TRBJ1-2; weak D call: TRBD1 (5 bases). This CDR3 reads CASSPITGGGYTF. DNA for the CDR3: TGTGCCAGCAGTCCGATCACAGGTGGTGGCTACACCTTC.